This TCR beta chain was observed in a study of blood T cell repertoires in COVID-19. Study-level background: The United States, Italy and Spain were the sources of the acute and convalescent COVID-19 samples.

Authors' analysis steps: Cell counts per sample came from amplifying reference gene primers. Sequencing was performed with immunoSEQ multiplex PCR; in TCRdb, only in-frame clones are kept and a portion is missing. The D gene and trimming were derived from the DNA, and the V and J assignments and clone size from that table. The table shows about 48,000 clones, with over 80% occurring only once. The CDR3 runs 15 residues. J was trimmed by 8 bases and V by 5 bases; bases with no gene match: 5. Germline lookup yields CDR1 SGHTA and CDR2 FQGNSA. Sequences were obtained from peripheral blood. This receptor was obtained from a man aged 70-80 years with acute or convalescent COVID-19. V usage is TRBV7-2 and J usage is TRBJ2-1; 14 bases are shared with TRBD2. CDR3 DNA: TGTGCCAGCAGCCCGGGACTAGCGGGAGACCATGAGCAGTTCTTC. Its translation is CASSPGLAGDHEQFF.